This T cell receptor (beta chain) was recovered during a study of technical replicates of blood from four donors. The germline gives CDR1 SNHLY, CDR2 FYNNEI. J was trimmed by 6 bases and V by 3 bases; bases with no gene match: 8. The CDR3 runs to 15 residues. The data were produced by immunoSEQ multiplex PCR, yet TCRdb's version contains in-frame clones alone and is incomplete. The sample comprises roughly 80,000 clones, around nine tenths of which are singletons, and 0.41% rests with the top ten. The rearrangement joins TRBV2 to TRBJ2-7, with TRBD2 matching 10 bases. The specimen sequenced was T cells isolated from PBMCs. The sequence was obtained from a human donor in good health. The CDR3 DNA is TGTGCCAGCAGTGAGCTAGCGGGAGCCCTCTCCGAGCAGTACTTC. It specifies CASSELAGALSEQYF.